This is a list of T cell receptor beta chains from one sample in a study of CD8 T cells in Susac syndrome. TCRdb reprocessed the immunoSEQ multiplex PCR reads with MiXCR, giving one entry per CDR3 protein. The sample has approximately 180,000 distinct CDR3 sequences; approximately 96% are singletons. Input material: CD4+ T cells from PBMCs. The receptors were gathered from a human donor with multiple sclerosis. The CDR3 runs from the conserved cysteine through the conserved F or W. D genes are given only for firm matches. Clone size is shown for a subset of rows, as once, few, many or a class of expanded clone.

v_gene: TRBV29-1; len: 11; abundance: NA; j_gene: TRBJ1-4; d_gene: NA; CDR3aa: CSVGQDGKLFF; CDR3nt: TGCAGCGTTGGACAGGATGGGAAACTGTTTTTT
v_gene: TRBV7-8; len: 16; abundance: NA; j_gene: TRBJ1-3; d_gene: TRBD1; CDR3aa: CASSPVRGDRGNTIYF; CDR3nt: TGTGCCAGCAGCCCAGTGCGCGGGGACAGGGGAAACACCATATATTTT
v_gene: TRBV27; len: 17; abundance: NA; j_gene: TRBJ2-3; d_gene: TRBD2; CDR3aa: CASSLSPPGGETDTQYF; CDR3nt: TGTGCCAGCAGTTTATCCCCTCCGGGGGGGGAGACAGATACGCAGTATTTT
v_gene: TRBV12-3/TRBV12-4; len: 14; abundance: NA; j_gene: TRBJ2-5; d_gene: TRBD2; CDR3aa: CASSLTSGGETQYF; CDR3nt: TGTGCCAGCAGTTTAACTAGCGGGGGGGAGACCCAGTACTTC
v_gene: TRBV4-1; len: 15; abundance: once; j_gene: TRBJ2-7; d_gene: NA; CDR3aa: CASSQVAVLAYEQYF; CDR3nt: TGCGCCAGCAGCCAAGTTGCAGTGTTGGCCTACGAGCAGTACTTC
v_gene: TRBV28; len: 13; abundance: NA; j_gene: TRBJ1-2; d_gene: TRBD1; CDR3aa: CASSPQGTYGYTF; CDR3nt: TGTGCCAGCAGTCCACAGGGGACCTATGGCTACACCTTC
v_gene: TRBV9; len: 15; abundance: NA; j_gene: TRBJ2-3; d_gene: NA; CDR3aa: CASSVGFGGGDTQYF; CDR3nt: TGTGCCAGCAGCGTTGGGTTCGGAGGGGGAGATACGCAGTATTTT
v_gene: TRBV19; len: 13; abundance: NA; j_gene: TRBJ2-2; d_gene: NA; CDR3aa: CASSIQGTGELFF; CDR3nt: TGTGCCAGTAGTATACAGGGGACCGGGGAGCTGTTTTTT
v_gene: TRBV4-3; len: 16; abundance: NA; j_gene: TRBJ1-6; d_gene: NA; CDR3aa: CASSQDPGHQNSPLHF; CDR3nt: TGCGCCAGCAGCCAAGATCCAGGACACCAAAATTCACCCCTCCACTTT
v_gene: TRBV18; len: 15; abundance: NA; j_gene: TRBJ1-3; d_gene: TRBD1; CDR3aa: CASSPLQGIGNTIYF; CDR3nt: TGTGCCAGCTCACCTCTACAGGGGATCGGAAACACCATATATTTT
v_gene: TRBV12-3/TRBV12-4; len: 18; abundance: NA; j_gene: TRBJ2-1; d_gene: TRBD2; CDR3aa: CASSLVFSGGAGYNEQFF; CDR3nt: TGTGCCAGCAGTTTAGTTTTTAGCGGGGGGGCCGGATACAATGAGCAGTTCTTC
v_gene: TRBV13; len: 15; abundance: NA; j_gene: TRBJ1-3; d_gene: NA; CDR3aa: CASSRPAIGGNTIYF; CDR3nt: TGTGCCAGCAGCCGACCTGCGATTGGGGGAAACACCATATATTTT
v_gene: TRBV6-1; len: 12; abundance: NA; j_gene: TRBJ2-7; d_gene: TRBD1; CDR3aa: CASSEAVTGPYF; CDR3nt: TGTGCCAGCAGTGAAGCAGTGACAGGGCCGTACTTC
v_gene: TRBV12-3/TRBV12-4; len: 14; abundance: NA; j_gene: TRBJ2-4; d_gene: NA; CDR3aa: CASSFGGAKNIQYF; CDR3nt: TGTGCCAGCAGTTTCGGCGGGGCCAAAAACATTCAGTACTTC
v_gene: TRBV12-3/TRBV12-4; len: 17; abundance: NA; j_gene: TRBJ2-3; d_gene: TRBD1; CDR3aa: CASSLGAGTGGTDTQYF; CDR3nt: TGTGCCAGCAGCCTCGGAGCCGGGACAGGGGGCACAGATACGCAGTATTTT
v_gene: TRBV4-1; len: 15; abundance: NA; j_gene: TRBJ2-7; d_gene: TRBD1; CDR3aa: CASSPGTGSFYEQYF; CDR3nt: TGCGCCAGCAGCCCCGGGACAGGGAGCTTCTACGAGCAGTACTTC
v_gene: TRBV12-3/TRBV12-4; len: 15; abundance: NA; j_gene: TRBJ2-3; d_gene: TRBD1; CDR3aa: CASSGTGEWADTQYF; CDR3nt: TGTGCCAGCAGTGGTACAGGGGAATGGGCAGATACGCAGTATTTT
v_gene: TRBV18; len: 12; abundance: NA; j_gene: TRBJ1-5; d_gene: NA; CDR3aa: CASSPTTGTQHF; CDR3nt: TGTGCCAGCTCACCAACGACCGGAACCCAGCATTTT
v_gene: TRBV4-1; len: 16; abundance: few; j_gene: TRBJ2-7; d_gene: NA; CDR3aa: CASSQEGLVGINEQYF; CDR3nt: TGCGCCAGCAGCCAAGAGGGGCTAGTCGGAATCAACGAGCAGTACTTC
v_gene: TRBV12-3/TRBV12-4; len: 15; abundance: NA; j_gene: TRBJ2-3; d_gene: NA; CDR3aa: CASSLISPSTDTQYF; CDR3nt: TGTGCCAGCAGTTTAATTTCGCCCAGCACAGATACGCAGTATTTT
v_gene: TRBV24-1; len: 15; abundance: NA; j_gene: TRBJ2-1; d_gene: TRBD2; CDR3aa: CATSGGSTSYNEQFF; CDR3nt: TGTGCCACCAGTGGCGGGAGTACTTCCTACAATGAGCAGTTCTTC
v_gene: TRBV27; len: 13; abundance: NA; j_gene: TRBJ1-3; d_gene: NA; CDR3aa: CASSLSGSNTIYF; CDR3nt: TGTGCCAGCAGTTTATCGGGTTCGAACACCATATATTTT
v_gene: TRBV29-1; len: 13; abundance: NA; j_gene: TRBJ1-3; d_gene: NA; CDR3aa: CSVEYGSGNTIYF; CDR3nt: TGCAGCGTTGAATATGGTTCAGGAAACACCATATATTTT
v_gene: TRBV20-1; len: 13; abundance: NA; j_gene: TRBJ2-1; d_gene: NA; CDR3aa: CSASRDTYNEQFF; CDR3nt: TGCAGTGCTTCCAGGGACACCTACAATGAGCAGTTCTTC
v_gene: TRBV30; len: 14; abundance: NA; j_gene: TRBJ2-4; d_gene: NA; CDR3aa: CAWSVRVTRDIQYF; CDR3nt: TGTGCCTGGAGTGTACGGGTCACTAGGGACATTCAGTACTTC
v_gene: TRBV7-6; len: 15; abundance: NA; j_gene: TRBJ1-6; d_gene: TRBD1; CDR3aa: CASSLAGQGGSPLHF; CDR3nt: TGTGCCAGCAGCTTAGCCGGACAGGGTGGCTCACCCCTCCACTTT
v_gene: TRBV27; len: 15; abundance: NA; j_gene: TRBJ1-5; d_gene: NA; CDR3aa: CASSSWAGSNQPQHF; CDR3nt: TGTGCCAGCAGTTCCTGGGCTGGGTCCAATCAGCCCCAGCATTTT
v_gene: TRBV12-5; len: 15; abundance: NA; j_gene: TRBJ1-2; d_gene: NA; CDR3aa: CASGFDTLIHYGYTF; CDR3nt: TGTGCTAGTGGTTTCGACACTCTCATCCACTATGGCTACACCTTC
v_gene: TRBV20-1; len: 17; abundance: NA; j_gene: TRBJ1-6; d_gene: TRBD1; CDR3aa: CSARDRNRGFYNSPLHF; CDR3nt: TGCAGTGCTAGAGATAGGAACAGGGGATTCTATAATTCACCCCTCCACTTT
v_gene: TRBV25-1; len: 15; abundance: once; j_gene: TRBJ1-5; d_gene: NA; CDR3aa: CASSEAGDNRQPQHF; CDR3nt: TGTGCCAGCAGTGAAGCTGGGGATAACAGACAGCCCCAGCATTTT
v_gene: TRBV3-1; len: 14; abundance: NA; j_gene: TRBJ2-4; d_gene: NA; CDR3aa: CASSRDLRPNIQYF; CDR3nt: TGTGCCAGCTCCCGGGACCTCAGGCCCAACATTCAGTACTTC
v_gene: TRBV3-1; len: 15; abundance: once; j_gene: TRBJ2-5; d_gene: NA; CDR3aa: CASSQDTVPTGTQYF; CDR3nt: TGTGCCAGCAGCCAAGATACGGTCCCCACGGGGACCCAGTACTTC
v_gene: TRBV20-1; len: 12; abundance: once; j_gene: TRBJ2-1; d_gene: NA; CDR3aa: CSARGTPNEQFF; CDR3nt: TGCAGTGCTCGCGGGACTCCCAATGAGCAGTTCTTC
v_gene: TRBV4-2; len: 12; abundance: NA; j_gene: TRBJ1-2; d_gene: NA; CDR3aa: CASSRETYGYTF; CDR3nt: TGTGCCAGCAGCCGAGAAACGTATGGCTACACCTTC
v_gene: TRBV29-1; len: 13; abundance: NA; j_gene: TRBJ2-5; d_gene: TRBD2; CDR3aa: CSVAVGGEETQYF; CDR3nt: TGCAGCGTTGCCGTGGGGGGGGAAGAGACCCAGTACTTC
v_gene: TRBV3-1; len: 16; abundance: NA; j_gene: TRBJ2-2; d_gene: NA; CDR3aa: CASSQDRTVNTGELFF; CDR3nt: TGTGCCAGCAGCCAAGATCGGACTGTGAACACCGGGGAGCTGTTTTTT
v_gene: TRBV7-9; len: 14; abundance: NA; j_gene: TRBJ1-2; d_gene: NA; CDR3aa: CASSLGARSYGYTF; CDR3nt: TGTGCCAGCAGCTTGGGGGCCCGGAGCTATGGCTACACCTTC
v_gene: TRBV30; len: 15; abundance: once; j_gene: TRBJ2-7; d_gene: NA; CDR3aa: CAASVIPVPPHEQYF; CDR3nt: TGTGCCGCGTCCGTAATTCCGGTTCCCCCCCACGAGCAGTACTTC
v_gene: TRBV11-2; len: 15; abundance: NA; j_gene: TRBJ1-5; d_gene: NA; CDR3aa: CASHPRRQSSQPQHF; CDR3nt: TGTGCCAGTCACCCTAGGAGACAAAGCAGTCAGCCCCAGCATTTT
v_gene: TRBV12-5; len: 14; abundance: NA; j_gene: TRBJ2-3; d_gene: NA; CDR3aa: CASGPRQGTDTQYF; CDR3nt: TGTGCTAGTGGTCCTCGACAGGGCACAGATACGCAGTATTTT
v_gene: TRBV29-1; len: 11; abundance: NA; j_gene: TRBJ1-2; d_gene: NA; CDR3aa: CSAEGIYGYTF; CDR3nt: TGCAGCGCCGAGGGGATCTATGGCTACACCTTC
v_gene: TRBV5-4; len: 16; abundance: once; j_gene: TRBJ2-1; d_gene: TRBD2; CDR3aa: CASSSSGGSSYNEQFF; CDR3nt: TGTGCCAGCAGCTCTAGCGGGGGCTCCTCCTACAATGAGCAGTTCTTC
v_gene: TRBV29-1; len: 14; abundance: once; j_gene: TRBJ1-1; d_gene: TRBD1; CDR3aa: CSVEAWTGAGEAFF; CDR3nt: TGCAGCGTTGAAGCTTGGACAGGGGCCGGTGAAGCTTTCTTT
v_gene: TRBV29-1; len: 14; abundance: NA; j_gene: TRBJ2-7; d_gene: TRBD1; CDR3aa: CSVANRGLVYEQYF; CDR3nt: TGCAGCGTTGCAAACAGGGGGCTGGTGTACGAGCAGTACTTC
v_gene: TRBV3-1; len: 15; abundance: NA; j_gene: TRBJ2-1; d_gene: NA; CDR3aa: CASSQTLGSYNEQFF; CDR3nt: TGTGCCAGCAGCCAGACACTAGGATCCTACAATGAGCAGTTCTTC
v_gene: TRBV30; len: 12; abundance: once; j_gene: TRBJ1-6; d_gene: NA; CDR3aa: CAWSSGNSPLHF; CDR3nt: TGTGCCTGGAGTTCTGGGAATTCACCCCTCCACTTT
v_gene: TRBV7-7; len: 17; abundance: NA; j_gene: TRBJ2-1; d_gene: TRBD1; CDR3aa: CASSALRTGSLLGEQFF; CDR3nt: TGTGCCAGCAGCGCATTACGGACAGGGAGCCTTCTAGGGGAGCAGTTCTTC
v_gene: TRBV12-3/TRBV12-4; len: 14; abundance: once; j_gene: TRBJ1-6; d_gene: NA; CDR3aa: CASSSRVENSPLHF; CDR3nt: TGTGCCAGCAGTTCCAGGGTGGAGAATTCACCCCTCCACTTT
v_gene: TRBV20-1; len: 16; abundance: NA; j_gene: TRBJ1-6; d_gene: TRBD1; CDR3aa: CSARDPSPGTDSPLHF; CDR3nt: TGCAGTGCTAGAGATCCAAGTCCCGGGACAGATTCACCCCTCCACTTT
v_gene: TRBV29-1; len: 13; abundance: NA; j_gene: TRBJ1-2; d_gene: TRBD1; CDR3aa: CSVTQGPDYGYTF; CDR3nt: TGCAGCGTGACACAGGGGCCTGACTATGGCTACACCTTC
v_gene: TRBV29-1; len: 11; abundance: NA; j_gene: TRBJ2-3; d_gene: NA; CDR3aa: CSVEVADTQYF; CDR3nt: TGCAGCGTTGAGGTGGCAGATACGCAGTATTTT
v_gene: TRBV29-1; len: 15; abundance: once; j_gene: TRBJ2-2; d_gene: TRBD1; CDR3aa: CSVGAGGRYAGELFF; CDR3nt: TGCAGCGTTGGGGCAGGGGGTCGTTACGCCGGGGAGCTGTTTTTT
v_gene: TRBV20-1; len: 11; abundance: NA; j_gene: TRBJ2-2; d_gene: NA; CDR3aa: CSASLTGELFF; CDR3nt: TGCAGTGCTTCTCTCACCGGGGAGCTGTTTTTT
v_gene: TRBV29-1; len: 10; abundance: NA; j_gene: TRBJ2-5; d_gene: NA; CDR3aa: CSAGVETQYF; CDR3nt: TGCAGCGCAGGGGTAGAGACCCAGTACTTC
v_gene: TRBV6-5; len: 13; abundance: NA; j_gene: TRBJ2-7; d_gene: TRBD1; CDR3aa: CASSRDRVAEQYF; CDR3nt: TGTGCCAGCTCCCGGGACAGGGTTGCCGAGCAGTACTTC